This TCR beta chain originates from a study of a mutant IDH1 vaccine in newly diagnosed glioma. This clone was observed once. Its antigen is unidentified. Noted time point: week 5, during vaccination. Doses of 300 ug of mutant IDH1 20-mer peptide were given with topical imiquimod. Profiled with immunoSEQ multiplex PCR; TCRdb holds only in-frame clones, not every one. The sample has over 50,000 clones, just under 90% seen once. Trimming took off 1 base at V and 0 bases at J, with 7 bases between the two ends. From germline, CDR1 is MNHNS and CDR2 SASEGT. The CDR3 covers 15 residues. The sequence was obtained from a woman in her 40s with glioma. The sample was PBMCs, taken from a glioma patient whose treatment included an IDH1 peptide vaccine. The chain joins TRBV6-1 to TRBJ2-1; D is unclear. CDR3: CASSEVGRSYNEQFF. DNA of the CDR3: TGTGCCAGCAGTGAAGTGGGCCGCTCCTACAATGAGCAGTTCTTC.